Listed below are T cell receptor beta chains from one sample, sequenced in a study of cytomegalovirus exposure and HLA in healthy donors. Sequencing used immunoSEQ multiplex PCR; TCRdb keeps in-frame clones, though not all of them. The repertoire holds 310,000 or so clones, with roughly 90% as singletons. Sequencing was carried out using PBMCs. The receptor set was obtained from a woman between 18 and 30 years old in good health and CMV-seronegative. Each CDR3 is given with its conserved first and last residue. Each record gives: clone size, J gene, D gene, V gene, CDR3 DNA, CDR3 protein. D genes are given only for firm matches. Clone size, where shown, is once, few, many, or a class for clones that have expanded.

abundance: .; j_gene: TRBJ1-1; d_gene: TRBD1; v_gene: TRBV7-2; CDR3nt: TGTGCCAGCAGCGTAGGGACAGGGGGCGCGGGGACTGAAGCTTTCTTT; CDR3aa: CASSVGTGGAGTEAFF
abundance: .; j_gene: TRBJ2-7; d_gene: .; v_gene: TRBV27; CDR3nt: TGTGCCAGCAGTTTATACGCAGGGGCCAACTCCTACGAGCAGTACTTC; CDR3aa: CASSLYAGANSYEQYF
abundance: .; j_gene: TRBJ2-3; d_gene: TRBD2; v_gene: TRBV4-1; CDR3nt: TGCGCCAGCAGCCAAGGGACTAGCGGGGGGCCGAATACGCAGTATTTT; CDR3aa: CASSQGTSGGPNTQYF
abundance: .; j_gene: TRBJ1-1; d_gene: TRBD1; v_gene: TRBV6-1; CDR3nt: TGTGCCAGCAACCCTTCGACAGGGAATGAAGCTTTCTTT; CDR3aa: CASNPSTGNEAFF
abundance: .; j_gene: TRBJ1-1; d_gene: TRBD1; v_gene: TRBV9; CDR3nt: TGTGCCAGCAGCTCCCGACAGGGGCAGAACACTGAAGCTTTCTTT; CDR3aa: CASSSRQGQNTEAFF
abundance: .; j_gene: TRBJ2-2; d_gene: TRBD2; v_gene: TRBV5-4; CDR3nt: TGTGCCAGCAGCTTTAAGAAACTAGCGGGGACCGGGGAGCTGTTTTTT; CDR3aa: CASSFKKLAGTGELFF
abundance: .; j_gene: TRBJ2-5; d_gene: TRBD1; v_gene: TRBV9; CDR3nt: TGTGCCAGCAGCGTAGTGGGTGGAGGACAGGGGCAAGAGACCCAGTACTTC; CDR3aa: CASSVVGGGQGQETQYF
abundance: .; j_gene: TRBJ1-5; d_gene: .; v_gene: TRBV2; CDR3nt: TGTGCCAGCAGAGCTAGACAGGTGGGCAATCAGCCCCAGCATTTT; CDR3aa: CASRARQVGNQPQHF
abundance: .; j_gene: TRBJ1-4; d_gene: TRBD1; v_gene: TRBV5-6; CDR3nt: TGTGCCAGCAGCCGAAGTGGGACAGGGCGGGATGAAAAACTGTTTTTT; CDR3aa: CASSRSGTGRDEKLFF
abundance: .; j_gene: TRBJ1-1; d_gene: TRBD1; v_gene: TRBV7-9; CDR3nt: TGTTCCAGCAGCTTAGGACAGGGCTCCCACACGAGGACTGAAGCTTTCTTT; CDR3aa: CSSSLGQGSHTRTEAFF
abundance: .; j_gene: TRBJ1-2; d_gene: .; v_gene: TRBV29-1; CDR3nt: TGCAGCGTGTCTGGGGGGAGAATCTCAAAAACGAGGAAGGAGACCCCGAGCTATGGCTACACCTTC; CDR3aa: CSVSGGRISKTRKETPSYGYTF
abundance: once; j_gene: TRBJ2-1; d_gene: .; v_gene: TRBV2; CDR3nt: TGTGCCAGCAGTTCGGGGTTTAATGAGCAGTTCTTC; CDR3aa: CASSSGFNEQFF
abundance: once; j_gene: TRBJ1-2; d_gene: TRBD1; v_gene: TRBV25-1; CDR3nt: TGTGCCAGCAGTGAAAGAAGGACAGGGGGCTATGGCTACACCTTC; CDR3aa: CASSERRTGGYGYTF
abundance: .; j_gene: TRBJ2-2; d_gene: .; v_gene: TRBV15; CDR3nt: TGTGCCACCAGCAGAGATCTAGTTTCCACCGGGGAGCTGTTTTTT; CDR3aa: CATSRDLVSTGELFF
abundance: .; j_gene: TRBJ2-5; d_gene: .; v_gene: TRBV29-1; CDR3nt: TGCAGCGTTCTCATGATCTCCGGTGCGGAGACCCAGTACTTC; CDR3aa: CSVLMISGAETQYF
abundance: .; j_gene: TRBJ1-4; d_gene: .; v_gene: TRBV5-5; CDR3nt: TGTGCCAGCAGCTTGGTCGATGAAAAACTGTTTTTT; CDR3aa: CASSLVDEKLFF